This TCR beta chain was documented in a study of spatial heterogeneity in lung cancer. Study details: Counts of TCR transcripts in tumor regions correlated strongly with a matched bulk RNA-seq T cell module score.

Time point given: sample taken at primary tumor resection. Samples were obtained from around 73 donors, all untreated early-stage non-small cell lung cancer patients. Unsorted samples of tumor, nontumor lung or frozen PBMC had their whole RNA sequenced. CDR1 is SGDLS, CDR2 YYNGEE, per germline. Trimming shortened V by 4 bases and J by 3 bases, and 19 bases separated the two germline ends. This CDR3 has 16 residues. MiXCR, applied by TCRdb to the 5' RACE reads, yields one record per CDR3 protein. Of fewer than 20,000 distinct CDR3 sequences detected, about 7.5% appear once; the ten largest clones hold more than 20%. This clonotype was found many times. As yet, its antigen is unknown. Study findings and constraints: The number of expanded tumor alpha and beta chains correlated with mutation number.

The sample consisted of lung tumor tissue, taken at surgery. The TCR was taken from a male donor with early-stage non-small cell lung cancer. The gene calls are TRBV9 and TRBJ1-2; tentatively, D is TRBD1 (5 bases). The CDR3 coding sequence is TGTGCCAGCAGCCCTAGACAAGGGGCGCGTGACTATGGCTACACCTTC. Translation gives CASSPRQGARDYGYTF.